This T cell receptor beta chain derives from a study of CD8+ T cells in alopecia areata. V lost 0 bases, J lost 4 bases, and 10 bases lay in between. Germline lookup yields CDR1 GTSNPN and CDR2 SVGIG (reference sequence). The CDR3 spans 14 residues. This clone was recorded only once. cDNA serving as the sequencing template came from extracted, reverse transcribed RNA. Sequencing used immunoSEQ multiplex PCR; TCRdb keeps in-frame clones, though not all of them. The sample records 90,000 to 100,000 clones, approximately 42% being singletons. This receptor was taken from a human donor with alopecia areata. Material for sequencing was CD4+ T cells sorted from blood. The chain employs TRBV30 and TRBJ2-4; D call uncertain. This chain's CDR3 is CAWSVPARKNIQYF. CDR3 nucleotide sequence: TGTGCCTGGAGTGTACCAGCGCGGAAAAACATTCAGTACTTC.